What follows are 28 T cell receptor beta chains derived from one specimen sequenced in a study of regulatory T cells in long-lasting Graves disease. Both iRepertoire HTBI primers and Arm-PCR of CDR3 regions were used to build the TCR beta libraries. From the multiplex PCR reads, TCRdb called clonotypes with MiXCR, one entry per CDR3 protein. Of a few hundred thousand distinct CDR3 sequences listed, 23% are singletons. As to time point: persistent/refractory GD, antithyroid drugs over 5 years with positive TRAb. The TCR library was made from RNA that had been extracted from PBMCs in TRIzol. The material was peripheral blood mononuclear cells (PBMCs), obtained when the disease was refractory, from a patient treated with antithyroid drugs. The receptors were sampled from a female donor with Graves disease.

Concerning this clonotype: This may be a read error: a much more frequent sequence differs by one nucleotide. The chain has TRBV28 and TRBJ1-2; 9 bases match TRBD1. The CDR3 is made up of 15 amino acids. After removal of 3 bases from V and 6 bases from J, the junction contained 8 bases not matched to a gene. CDR1 MDHEN and CDR2 SYDVKM come from the germline V gene. The CDR3 DNA reads as TGTGCCAGCAGTTTGGTGGGACAGGGTGGCCATGGCTACACCTTC. Translation: CASSLVGQGGHGYTF.

The chain combines TRBV29-1 with TRBJ2-1; D may be TRBD2 (6 bases). The CDR3 contains 14 residues. V lost 4 bases and J 3 bases, leaving 13 bases between the germline ends. CDR1 and CDR2 from the germline V gene are SQVTM and ANQGSEA. The CDR3 is CSVGVLASYNEQFF. For the CDR3, the DNA is TGCAGCGTTGGGGTCCTAGCGAGCTACAATGAGCAGTTCTTC.

This clonotype has a count of ten or more. The chain recombines TRBV28 with TRBJ1-1, with D maybe TRBD1 (6 bases). V shed 5 bases and J shed 8 bases, with 12 bases lying between them. CDR1 MDHEN and CDR2 SYDVKM come from the germline V gene. This CDR3 contains 12 residues. As DNA, the CDR3 is TGTGCCAGCAGTATAGGGGGGCTGGAAGCTTTCTTT. Protein sequence: CASSIGGLEAFF. Looking up the rest from reference TRBV28 and TRBJ1-1 gives the full variable domain: DVKVTQSSRYLVKRTGEKVFLECVQDMDHENMFWYRQDPGLGLRLIYFSYDVKMKEKGDIPEGYSVSREKKERFSLILESASTNQTSMYLCASSIGGLEAFFGQGTRLTVV.

V and J are TRBV10-3 and TRBJ1-1; 9 bases line up with TRBD1. This CDR3 is 15 amino acids long. With V trimmed by 3 bases and J by 4 bases, 6 bases remained unmatched. Germline CDR1 is ENHRY and CDR2 is SYGVKD. The CDR3 is CAISDSGTGRTEAFF. The CDR3 nucleotides read TGTGCCATCAGTGATTCCGGGACAGGGCGCACTGAAGCTTTCTTT.

This clonotype was seen many times. V gene TRBV3-1 combines with J gene TRBJ1-2; a weak D match, TRBD1 (6 bases). Trimming took off 7 bases at V and 3 bases at J, with 18 bases between the two ends. Germline CDR1 LGHDT, CDR2 YNNKEL (reference sequence). The CDR3 extends over 15 amino acids. CDR3 sequence (DNA): TGTGCCAGCACCTCTCAGGGGATGTCCTACTATGGCTACACCTTC. Translation: CASTSQGMSYYGYTF.

This clonotype was detected a few times. The CDR3, as DNA: TGTGCCAGCAGCCAAGACAGGTTAAGCTCCTACGAGCAGTACTTC. Residues: CASSQDRLSSYEQYF. The chain carries TRBV3-1 and TRBJ2-7; D is ambiguous. CDR1 LGHDT and CDR2 YNNKEL come from the germline V gene (reference sequence). This CDR3 comprises 15 residues. V was pared by 0 bases and J by 0 bases, with 9 bases between.

This clonotype was counted many times. One end of the junction does not line up with germline, which may come from a read error. The J gene is TRBJ1-1, the V gene TRBV27; D not certain. The CDR3 loop spans 15 amino acids. Germline loops: CDR1 MNHEY, CDR2 SMNVEV (reference sequence). CDR3 bases: TGCGCCAGCAGCTTGTCTCCGGGGATGAACACTGAAGCTTTCTTT. It codes for CASSLSPGMNTEAFF.

V usage is TRBV6-9 and J usage is TRBJ2-7; D ambiguous. Per germline, CDR1 MNHGY and CDR2 SVAAGI. Trimming pared 3 bases from V and 3 bases from J, leaving 9 bases between. This CDR3 is built from 13 residues. The CDR3 reads CASSYASDYEQYF. For the CDR3, the DNA is TGTGCCAGCAGTTACGCGTCCGACTACGAGCAGTACTTC.

This sequence joins TRBV2 and TRBJ2-7; a possible D gene is TRBD1 (5 bases). Trimming took off 6 bases at V and 2 bases at J, with 14 bases between the two ends. The CDR3 is made up of 14 amino acids. Germline lookup yields CDR1 SNHLY and CDR2 FYNNEI. CDR3 residues: CASRTDSLPYEQYF. CDR3 bases: TGTGCCAGCAGAACCGACAGTCTCCCCTACGAGCAGTACTTC.

J is TRBJ2-2 and V is TRBV6-1, with D unresolved. Germline values: CDR1 MNHNS, CDR2 SASEGT. Trimming took 6 bases from V and 0 from J, leaving 11 bases between them. This CDR3 region has 15 residues. The CDR3 loop is CASRIGLTNTGELFF. CDR3 nucleotides: TGTGCCAGCAGGATAGGGCTAACGAACACCGGGGAGCTGTTTTTT.

The table lists this clonotype with many counts. The V and J genes are TRBV29-1 and TRBJ1-1; D is possibly TRBD1 (6 bases). The CDR3 has 12 residues. V was shortened by 3 bases and J by 5 bases, with 10 bases between the two germline ends. Germline V CDR1 and CDR2: SQVTM, ANQGSEA. The CDR3 region is CSVDRGRTEAFF. The CDR3 DNA follows: TGCAGCGTTGACAGGGGTAGGACTGAAGCTTTCTTT.

This clonotype was seen at least ten times. This chain joins TRBV2 and TRBJ1-4; 7 positions match TRBD1. The CDR3 loop spans 13 amino acids. Germline-derived CDR1 and CDR2 are SNHLY and FYNNEI. V lost 3 bases to trimming and J lost 8 bases; unmatched junction nucleotides: 3. The CDR3 protein is CASSETGYEKLFF. CDR3 nucleotide sequence: TGTGCCAGCAGTGAGACAGGGTACGAAAAACTGTTTTTT.

This clonotype was recorded at least ten times. The chain joins TRBV2 to TRBJ1-2; TRBD1 aligns across 7 bases. V lost 5 bases, J lost 2 bases, and 2 bases stayed unmatched. The V gene's germline CDR1 is SNHLY and CDR2 FYNNEI. This CDR3 region has 13 residues. CDR3 residues: CASSTTGNYGYTF. Here the CDR3 DNA reads TGTGCCAGCAGTACGACAGGGAACTATGGCTACACCTTC. Based on the CDR3 plus reference TRBV2 and TRBJ1-2, the full variable domain is EPEVTQTPSHQVTQMGQEVILRCVPISNHLYFYWYRQILGQKVEFLVSFYNNEISEKSEIFDDQFSVERPDGSNFTLKIRSTKLEDSAMYFCASSTTGNYGYTFGSGTRLTVV.

This clonotype occurred a few times. A much larger clone sits a single nucleotide away, making a read error possible. V usage is TRBV7-8 and J usage is TRBJ1-2; D remains ambiguous. CDR1 and CDR2 (germline): SGHVS, FQNEAQ. This CDR3 contains 12 residues. Trimming cost V 0 bases and J 8 bases, with 7 bases left between them. CDR3 in DNA: TGTGCCAGCAGCTTAGCAGGGTTCGGCTACACCTTC. It is translated as CASSLAGFGYTF. Drawing the rest from reference TRBV7-8 and TRBJ1-2, the complete variable domain is GAGVSQSPRYKVAKRGQDVALRCDPISGHVSLFWYQQALGQGPEFLTYFQNEAQLDKSGLPSDRFFAERPEGSVSTLKIQRTQQEDSAVYLCASSLAGFGYTFGSGTRLTVV.

This clonotype was seen only once. V usage is TRBV29-1 and J usage is TRBJ1-1, with 9 bases identical to TRBD1. Looked up from germline, CDR1 is SQVTM and CDR2 is ANQGSEA. The CDR3 runs 13 residues. With V trimmed by 6 bases and J by 5 bases, 7 bases remained unmatched. The CDR3 loop reads CSVVQGARTEAFF. The CDR3, as DNA: TGCAGCGTCGTACAGGGGGCAAGAACTGAAGCTTTCTTT.

V usage is TRBV6-1 and J usage is TRBJ2-2; D uncertain. Per germline, CDR1 MNHNS and CDR2 SASEGT. The CDR3 contains 14 residues. V lost 6 bases to trimming and J lost 4 bases, with 12 bases between them. CDR3 sequence reads: CASRDQITTGELFF. The CDR3 region has the DNA TGTGCCAGCAGGGATCAGATAACCACCGGGGAGCTGTTTTTT.

This clonotype was counted ten times or more. This chain links TRBV12-3 or TRBV12-4 with TRBJ2-5; D remains ambiguous. Trimming removed 7 bases from V and 0 bases from J, with 9 bases in between. The CDR3 loop spans 13 amino acids. CDR3 protein: CASNRQNQETQYF. CDR3 sequence (DNA): TGTGCCAGCAATAGACAAAACCAAGAGACCCAGTACTTC.

The CDR3 DNA follows: TGCGCCAGCAAGGGGGCGGATAAGGACGGCTACACCTTC. Encoded protein: CASKGADKDGYTF. The chain employs TRBV5-1 and TRBJ1-2; 7 positions match TRBD1. The ends lost 6 bases at V and 8 bases at J; junction bases unmatched: 10. The CDR3 totals 13 residues. Germline V gene data show CDR1 as SGHRS and CDR2 as YFSETQ.

The chain couples TRBV5-1 to TRBJ1-4; D is perhaps TRBD1 (5 bases). Trimming shortened V by 4 bases and J by 4 bases, and 14 bases separated the two germline ends. The CDR3 covers 15 residues. Germline CDR1 SGHRS, CDR2 YFSETQ. The CDR3 protein is CASSDPGTFNEKLFF. As DNA, the CDR3 is TGCGCCAGCAGCGATCCAGGGACCTTTAATGAAAAACTGTTTTTT.

The rearrangement links TRBV29-1 to TRBJ1-1; no reliable D call. The CDR3 extends over 11 amino acids. CDR1 is SQVTM and CDR2 is ANQGSEA in the germline V gene. CDR3 residues: CTPPRNTEAFF. The CDR3 bases are TGCACCCCTCCGAGGAACACTGAAGCTTTCTTT.

A note on this clonotype: This sequence may be a read error, since a much larger clone differs from it by one base. The rearrangement uses TRBV3-1 and TRBJ2-7; 10 bases are a match to TRBD2. J lost 3 bases, V lost 1 base, and 3 bases had no gene match. The CDR3 has 15 residues. CDR1 is LGHDT, CDR2 YNNKEL, per germline (reference sequence). The CDR3 sequence is CASSQGLAGHYEQYF. For the CDR3, the DNA is TGTGCCAGCAGCCAAGGACTAGCGGGCCACTACGAGCAGTACTTC.

V usage is TRBV19 and J usage is TRBJ2-7, with no clear D. The germline gives CDR1 LNHDA, CDR2 SQIVND (reference sequence). The length of the CDR3 is 13 residues. Trimming took 3 bases from V and 3 from J, leaving 9 bases between them. The chain's CDR3 is CASSIGLFYEQYF. The CDR3 region has the DNA TGTGCCAGTAGTATTGGGCTCTTCTACGAGCAGTACTTC.

A few counts support this clonotype. The chain combines TRBV2 with TRBJ2-5; D not certain. Germline V gives CDR1 SNHLY, CDR2 FYNNEI. V lost 2 bases, J lost 8 bases, and 6 bases lay in between. This CDR3 comprises 11 residues. The CDR3, as DNA: TGTGCCAGCAGTGAAACCCGAACCCAGTACTTC. Its protein product is CASSETRTQYF.

This sequence joins TRBV4-3 and TRBJ2-2, with D perhaps being TRBD1 or TRBD2 (6 bases each). V lost 7 bases, J lost 3 bases, and 12 bases lay in between. This CDR3 has 14 residues. Germline V gene lookup returns CDR1 LGHNA and CDR2 YSLEER. The CDR3 DNA reads as TGCGCCAGCAAGGGGGGTGGGGACACCGGGGAGCTGTTTTTT. This sequence encodes CASKGGGDTGELFF.

This clonotype was recorded many times. The chain joins TRBV27 to TRBJ1-2; D is undetermined. The germline V gene encodes CDR1 MNHEY and CDR2 SMNVEV (reference sequence). This CDR3 is built from 13 residues. The V and J ends lost 5 bases and 4 bases respectively, with 11 bases between them. This chain's CDR3 is CASSKHWFYGYTF. The DNA of the CDR3 is TGTGCCAGCAGTAAACATTGGTTCTATGGCTACACCTTC.

V and J are TRBV19 and TRBJ2-6, with unresolved D. The CDR3 contains 14 residues. The germline CDR1 and CDR2 sequences are LNHDA and SQIVND (reference sequence). V was trimmed by 9 bases and J by 0 bases, leaving 9 bases between them. CDR3 in DNA: TGTGCCAGCCGGGCAAGCTCTGGGGCCAACGTCCTGACTTTC. Translated: CASRASSGANVLTF.

This clonotype has ten or more counts. The chain carries TRBV6-4 and TRBJ1-2; the D gene is possibly TRBD1 (6 bases). The CDR3 contains 12 residues. Germline CDR1 is MRHNA and CDR2 is SNTAGT. The V gene lost 7 bases and the J gene lost 8 bases, with 14 bases spanning the gap. CDR3 bases: TGTGCCAGCACGCAGGGGTCTAGCGGCTACACCTTC. This translates into CASTQGSSGYTF.

There are many counts of this clonotype. This chain links TRBV27 with TRBJ1-6; D unclear. The V end lost 4 bases, the J end lost 9 bases, and 10 bases lay between the germline ends. This CDR3 is built from 13 residues. Germline values: CDR1 MNHEY, CDR2 SMNVEV (reference sequence). The DNA of the CDR3 is TGTGCCAGCAGTTCAAGTGTAGGTTCACCCCTCCACTTT. Encoded protein: CASSSSVGSPLHF.